The 10 T cell receptor beta chains in this list originate from one sample, sequenced in a study of blood T cells in healthy people across ages. PCR was performed a second time for roughly 7 to 12 cycles using a sample-barcoded 5' primer and a J-beta primer mix. TCRdb analysed the 5' RACE reads with MiXCR anew, one entry per CDR3 protein. The table has some 1.5 million distinct CDR3 sequences, roughly 27% seen once. Input material: blood. The receptors here all came from a woman in her twenties or thirties in good health.

This clonotype was seen a handful of times. The chain couples TRBV7-2 to TRBJ1-2; weak D call: TRBD1 (5 bases). The CDR3 totals 15 residues. Trimming took 3 bases from V and 4 from J, leaving 15 bases between them. Germline CDR1 and CDR2: SGHTA and FQGNSA. The CDR3: CASSLGGRVGYGYTF. For the CDR3, the DNA is TGTGCCAGCAGCTTGGGGGGACGGGTTGGCTATGGCTACACCTTC.

Many counts were recorded for this clonotype. The chain couples TRBV12-3 or TRBV12-4 to TRBJ2-6; TRBD1 matches 7 bases. V was pared by 5 bases and J by 2 bases, with 3 bases of the junction left unmatched. The CDR3 has 15 residues. CDR3 amino acids: CASSNDRAGANVLTF. The CDR3, as DNA: TGTGCCAGCAGTAACGACAGGGCTGGGGCCAACGTCCTGACTTTC.

This clonotype was observed a few times. A much larger clone differs by one base, so this may be a read error. In this CDR3 the conserved last residue, phenylalanine or tryptophan, is missing, so a read error is likely. V gene TRBV5-1 combines with J gene TRBJ2-7, with D uncertain. Germline assignment: CDR1 SGHRS and CDR2 YFSETQ. The CDR3 totals 13 residues. With 0 bases removed from V and 2 bases from J, the gap between germline ends came to 6 bases. The CDR3 nucleotides are TGCGCCAGCAGCTTGGAGACCCCCTACGAGCAGTACTTA. Its translation: CASSLETPYEQYL.

The table lists this clonotype with a few counts. The V and J genes are TRBV11-2 and TRBJ2-1; D not resolved. Per germline, CDR1 SGHAT and CDR2 FQNNGV. The CDR3 totals 15 residues. The ends were cut back, 2 bases at V and 5 bases at J, with 13 bases in the middle. The chain's CDR3 is CASSLTAEFHNEQFF. CDR3 coding DNA: TGTGCCAGCAGCTTAACGGCGGAGTTTCACAATGAGCAGTTCTTC.

This clonotype was seen more than once but under ten times. The V gene is TRBV9, the J gene TRBJ2-1, with D perhaps matching TRBD1 (5 bases). V was pared by 0 bases and J by 8 bases, with 15 bases between. CDR3 length: 15 amino acids. Germline lookup yields CDR1 SGDLS and CDR2 YYNGEE. The CDR3 region has the DNA TGTGCCAGCAGCGTAGTTCAGGGTGCTCTCGATGAGCAGTTCTTC. Its protein is CASSVVQGALDEQFF.

The J gene is TRBJ2-1, the V gene TRBV6-5; 10 positions match TRBD2. This CDR3 spans 15 amino acids. J lost 5 bases, V lost 5 bases, and 6 bases had no gene match. Germline V gene data show CDR1 as MNHEY and CDR2 as SVGAGI. DNA of the CDR3: TGTGCCAGCAGTCATCAGCGGGAGGGCAACAATGAGCAGTTCTTC. Its protein product is CASSHQREGNNEQFF.

This clonotype was counted many times. The chain carries TRBV12-5 and TRBJ2-7; no clear D. V was clipped by 1 base and J by 3 bases, with 4 bases between them. Germline CDR1 LGHNT, CDR2 FRNRAP. This CDR3 is built from 12 residues. CDR3 in amino acids: CASGLERYEQYF. CDR3 in DNA: TGTGCTAGTGGTTTGGAACGCTACGAGCAGTACTTC.

The chain joins TRBV9 to TRBJ2-3; TRBD2 agrees at 10 bases. V shed 7 bases, J shed 4 bases, and the junction held 9 bases outside the gene matches. The CDR3 has 15 residues. CDR1 and CDR2 (germline): SGDLS, YYNGEE. CDR3 loop: CASAQRGGDADTQYF. The CDR3 nucleotides are TGTGCCAGCGCACAGCGGGGGGGCGACGCAGATACGCAGTATTTT. The variable domain in full, completed from reference TRBV9 and TRBJ2-3, reads DSGVTQTPKHLITATGQRVTLRCSPRSGDLSVYWYQQSLDQGLQFLIQYYNGEERAKGNILERFSAQQFPDLHSELNLSSLELGDSALYFCASAQRGGDADTQYFGPGTRLTVL.

Comment on this clonotype: A much larger clone lies a single base off, so this may be a read error. This rearrangement joins TRBV10-3 to TRBJ2-1; weak D call: TRBD2 (5 bases). Germline values: CDR1 ENHRY, CDR2 SYGVKD. The CDR3 sequence is 13 residues long. Trimming cost V 5 bases and J 3 bases, with 8 bases left between them. Here the CDR3 reads CAISTGIYNEQFF. The CDR3 DNA reads TGTGCCATCAGTACGGGAATCTACAATGAGCAGTTCTTC.

This clonotype was counted at least ten times. Relative to the germline gene, one junction end is altered; a read error may explain this. V is TRBV5-1 and J is TRBJ2-3; no clear D gene. The CDR3 sequence is 13 residues long. The germline V gene has CDR1 SGHRS and CDR2 YFSETQ. The CDR3 here is CASSLDGTDTQYF. The CDR3 DNA follows: TGTGCCAGCAGCTTAGATGGCACAGATACGCAGTATTTT.